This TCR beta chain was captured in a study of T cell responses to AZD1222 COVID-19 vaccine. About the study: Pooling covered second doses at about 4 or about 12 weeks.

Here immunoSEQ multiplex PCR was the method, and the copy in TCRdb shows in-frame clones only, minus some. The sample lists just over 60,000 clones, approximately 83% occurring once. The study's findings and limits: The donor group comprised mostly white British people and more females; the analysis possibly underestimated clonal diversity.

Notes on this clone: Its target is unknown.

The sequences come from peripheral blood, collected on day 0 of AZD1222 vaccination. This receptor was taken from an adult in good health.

DNA of the CDR3: TGTGCCAGCTCGGCGGGGGGGCAACTTGACAATGAGCAGTTCTTC. Its protein is CASSAGGQLDNEQFF. This chain joins TRBV9 and TRBJ2-1; 9 nucleotides align to TRBD2. J was trimmed by 5 bases and V by 7 bases; bases with no gene match: 10. The CDR3 extends over 15 amino acids. The germline V gene has CDR1 SGDLS and CDR2 YYNGEE.